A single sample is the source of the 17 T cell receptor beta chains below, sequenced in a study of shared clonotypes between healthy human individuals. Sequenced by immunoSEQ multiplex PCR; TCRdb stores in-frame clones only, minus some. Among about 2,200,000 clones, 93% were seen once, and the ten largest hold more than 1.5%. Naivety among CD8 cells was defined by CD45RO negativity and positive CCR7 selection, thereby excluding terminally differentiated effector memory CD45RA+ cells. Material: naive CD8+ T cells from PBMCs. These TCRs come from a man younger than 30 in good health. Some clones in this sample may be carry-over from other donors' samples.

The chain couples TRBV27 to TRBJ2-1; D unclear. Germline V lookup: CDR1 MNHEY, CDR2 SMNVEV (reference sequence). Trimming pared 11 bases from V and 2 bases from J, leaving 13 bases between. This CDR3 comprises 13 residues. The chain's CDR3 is CACADQTYNEQFF. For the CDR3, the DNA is TGTGCCTGCGCGGACCAAACCTACAATGAGCAGTTCTTC.

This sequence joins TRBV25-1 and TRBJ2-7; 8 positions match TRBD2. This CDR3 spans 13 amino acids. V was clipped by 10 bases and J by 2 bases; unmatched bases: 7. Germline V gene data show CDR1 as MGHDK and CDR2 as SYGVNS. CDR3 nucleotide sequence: TGTGCCACCGAAAGCGGGGGAGCCTACGAGCAGTACTTC. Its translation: CATESGGAYEQYF.

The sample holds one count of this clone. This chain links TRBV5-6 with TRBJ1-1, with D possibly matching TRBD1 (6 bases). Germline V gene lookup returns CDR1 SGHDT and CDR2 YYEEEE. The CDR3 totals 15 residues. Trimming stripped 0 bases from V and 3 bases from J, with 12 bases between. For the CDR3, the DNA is TGTGCCAGCAGCTTGGGGTGGGGGGCACACACTGAAGCTTTCTTT. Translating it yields CASSLGWGAHTEAFF.

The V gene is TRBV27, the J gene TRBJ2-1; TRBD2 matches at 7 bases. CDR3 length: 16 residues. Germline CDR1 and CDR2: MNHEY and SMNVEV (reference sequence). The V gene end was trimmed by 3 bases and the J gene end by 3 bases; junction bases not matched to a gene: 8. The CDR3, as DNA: TGTGCCAGCAGTTTTAACGTTGGACTAGGCTACAATGAGCAGTTCTTC. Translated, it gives CASSFNVGLGYNEQFF.

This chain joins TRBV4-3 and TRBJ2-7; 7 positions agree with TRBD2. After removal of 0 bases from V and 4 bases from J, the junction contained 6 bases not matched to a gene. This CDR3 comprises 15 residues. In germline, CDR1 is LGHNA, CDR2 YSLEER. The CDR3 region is CASSQESGAGYEQYF. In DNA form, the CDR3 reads TGCGCCAGCAGCCAAGAATCAGGAGCGGGATACGAGCAGTACTTC.

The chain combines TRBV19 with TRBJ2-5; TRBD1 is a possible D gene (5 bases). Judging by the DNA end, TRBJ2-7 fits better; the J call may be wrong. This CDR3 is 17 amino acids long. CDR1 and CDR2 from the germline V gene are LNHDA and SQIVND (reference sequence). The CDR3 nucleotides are TGTGCCAGTAGTACAAGACAGACGACACGGTCCCCCTACGAGCAGTACTTC. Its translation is CASSTRQTTRSPYEQYF.

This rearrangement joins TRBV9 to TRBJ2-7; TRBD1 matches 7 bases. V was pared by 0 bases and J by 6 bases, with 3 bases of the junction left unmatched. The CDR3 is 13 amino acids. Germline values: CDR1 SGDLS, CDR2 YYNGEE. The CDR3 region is CASSVDAGGEQYF. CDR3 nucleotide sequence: TGTGCCAGCAGCGTAGATGCAGGGGGCGAGCAGTACTTC.

The CDR3 loop is CASSLAGDSLYGYTF. DNA for the CDR3: TGTGCCAGCAGCTTAGCGGGGGACAGCCTCTATGGCTACACCTTC. The chain carries TRBV7-8 and TRBJ1-2; 7 bases are shared with TRBD1. The V gene end was trimmed by 0 bases and the J gene end by 4 bases; junction bases not matched to a gene: 5. The CDR3 covers 15 residues. Germline V gene sequence: CDR1 SGHVS, CDR2 FQNEAQ.

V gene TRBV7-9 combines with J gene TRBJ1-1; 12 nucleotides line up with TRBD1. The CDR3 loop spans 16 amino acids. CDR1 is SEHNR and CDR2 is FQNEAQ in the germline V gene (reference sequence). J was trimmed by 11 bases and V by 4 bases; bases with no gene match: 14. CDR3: CASSSEPPGQGARAFF. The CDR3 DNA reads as TGTGCCAGCAGCTCCGAACCGCCGGGACAGGGGGCTCGGGCTTTCTTT.

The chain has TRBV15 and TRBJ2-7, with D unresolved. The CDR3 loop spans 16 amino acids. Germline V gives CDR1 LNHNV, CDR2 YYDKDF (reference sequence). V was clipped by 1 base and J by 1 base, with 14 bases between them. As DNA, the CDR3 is TGTGCCACCAGCAGAGGGCTGGTAGCTAGGTCCTACGAGCAGTACTTC. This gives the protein CATSRGLVARSYEQYF.

The CDR3 DNA sequence: TGCGCCAGCAGCCTGCGGCCGGGACTAGGTAGTCCAGGGGCCTACAATGAGCAGTTCTTC. It yields the protein CASSLRPGLGSPGAYNEQFF. The chain recombines TRBV5-1 with TRBJ2-1; 8 bases fit TRBD2. CDR3 length: 20 amino acids. Germline V gene data show CDR1 as SGHRS and CDR2 as YFSETQ. Trimming removed 4 bases from V and 2 bases from J; junction bases left unmatched: 20.

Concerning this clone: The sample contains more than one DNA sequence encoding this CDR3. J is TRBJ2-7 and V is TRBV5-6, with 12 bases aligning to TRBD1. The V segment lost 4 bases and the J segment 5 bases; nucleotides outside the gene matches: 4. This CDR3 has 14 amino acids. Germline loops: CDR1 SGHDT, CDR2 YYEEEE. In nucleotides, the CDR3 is TGTGCCAGCAGCCTCGGGACAGGGGGCCACGAGCAGTACTTC. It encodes CASSLGTGGHEQYF.

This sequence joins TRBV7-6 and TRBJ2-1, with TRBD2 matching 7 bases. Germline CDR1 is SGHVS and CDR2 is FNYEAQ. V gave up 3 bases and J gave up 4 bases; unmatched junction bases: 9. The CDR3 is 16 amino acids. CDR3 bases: TGTGCCAGCAGCTTGCGGCGGGAGCGCGGGTACAATGAGCAGTTCTTC. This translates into CASSLRRERGYNEQFF.

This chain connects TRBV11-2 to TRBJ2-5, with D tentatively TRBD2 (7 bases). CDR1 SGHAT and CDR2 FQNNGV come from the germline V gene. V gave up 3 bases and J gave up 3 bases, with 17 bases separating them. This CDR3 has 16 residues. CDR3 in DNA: TGTGCCAGCAGCTTTTCCTACAGGGAGGGTGAAGAGACCCAGTACTTC. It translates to CASSFSYREGEETQYF. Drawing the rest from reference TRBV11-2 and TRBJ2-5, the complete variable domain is EAGVAQSPRYKIIEKRQSVAFWCNPISGHATLYWYQQILGQGPKLLIQFQNNGVVDDSQLPKDRFSAERLKGVDSTLKIQPAKLEDSAVYLCASSFSYREGEETQYFGPGTRLLVL.

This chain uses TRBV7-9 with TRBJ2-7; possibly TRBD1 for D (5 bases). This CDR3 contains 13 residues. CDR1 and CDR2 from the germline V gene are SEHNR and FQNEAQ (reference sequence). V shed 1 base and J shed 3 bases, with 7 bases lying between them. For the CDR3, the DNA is TGTGCCAGCAGCTTAGGACAGCACTACGAGCAGTACTTC. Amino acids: CASSLGQHYEQYF.

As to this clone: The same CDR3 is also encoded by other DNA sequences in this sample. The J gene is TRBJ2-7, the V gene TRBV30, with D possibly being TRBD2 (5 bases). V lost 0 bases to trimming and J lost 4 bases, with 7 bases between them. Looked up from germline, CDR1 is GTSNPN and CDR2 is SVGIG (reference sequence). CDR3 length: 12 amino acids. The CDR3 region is CAWSVDSYEQYF. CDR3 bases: TGTGCCTGGAGTGTGGACTCTTACGAGCAGTACTTC. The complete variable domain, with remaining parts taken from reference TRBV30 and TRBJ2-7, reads SQTIHQWPATLVQPVGSPLSLECTVEGTSNPNLYWYRQAAGRGLQLLFYSVGIGQISSEVPQNLSASRPQDRQFILSSKKLLLSDSGFYLCAWSVDSYEQYFGPGTRLTVT.

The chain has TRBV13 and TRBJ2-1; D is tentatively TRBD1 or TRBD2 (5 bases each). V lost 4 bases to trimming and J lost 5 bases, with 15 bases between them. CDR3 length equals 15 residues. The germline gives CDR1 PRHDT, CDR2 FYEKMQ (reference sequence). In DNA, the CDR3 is TGTGCCAGCAGCTCGGGACCCCACGGGGACAATGAGCAGTTCTTC. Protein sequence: CASSSGPHGDNEQFF.